This is a list of T cell receptor beta chains from one sample in a study of blood T cell repertoires in COVID-19. TCRdb keeps only in-frame clones here, not all; method: immunoSEQ multiplex PCR. Of 160,000 or so clones listed, about 85% were seen once; the top ten hold over 5%. Specimen: peripheral blood. These receptors were collected from a woman in her 50s with COVID-19, enrolled during active disease. CDR3s include the opening cysteine and the closing phenylalanine or tryptophan. A D gene is named only where the DNA matches it firmly.

j_call d_call v_call cdr3_aa
TRBJ2-7 TRBD1 TRBV5-5 CASSLQGSTYEQYF
TRBJ1-1 - TRBV21-1 CAQRRRRKNTEAFF
TRBJ1-4 TRBD1 TRBV5-1 CASSPGTGWDEKLFF
TRBJ2-7 TRBD1 TRBV29-1 CSVDGDSLYEQYF
TRBJ1-1 TRBD1 TRBV9 CASSAGQGVAEAFF
TRBJ1-5 - TRBV19 CASSMETDFNSNQPQHF
TRBJ1-5 - TRBV19 CASSISGGNQPQHF
TRBJ2-3 TRBD2 TRBV30 CAWSGTSGGADTQYF
TRBJ1-2 - TRBV12-2 CASRFHREGNYGYTF
TRBJ2-1 TRBD2 TRBV10-1 CASSESGGGTYNEQFF
TRBJ1-1 TRBD1 TRBV5-4 CASSWTGGIRNTEAFF
TRBJ1-1 TRBD1 TRBV28 CASTDRDFMNTEAFF
TRBJ2-2 TRBD1 TRBV9 CASSVDRDPTGELFF
TRBJ1-4 - TRBV6-5 CASSRWAGLNEKLFF
TRBJ2-5 - TRBV14 CASSQESYYREETQYF
TRBJ2-5 TRBD2 TRBV2 CASKRTSGEETQYF
TRBJ2-2 TRBD2 TRBV18 CASSPPGLGTGELFF
TRBJ1-5 TRBD1 TRBV7-2 CASSSGPDRPNQPQHF
TRBJ2-3 TRBD2 TRBV12-5 CASGPAGGGDTQYF
TRBJ1-1 - TRBV5-4 CASSLNIDKNTEAFF
TRBJ2-7 - TRBV10-1 CASSEPRVGGIWSYEQYF
TRBJ2-7 TRBD1 TRBV5-4 CASSRSPGTVEYEQYF
TRBJ2-7 TRBD1 TRBV6-5 CASSYSQGAKSEQYF
TRBJ1-1 TRBD1 TRBV5-4 CASSPSGGSTEAFF
TRBJ1-1 - TRBV28 CASSHGGAGWNTEAFF